The sequence of this TCR beta chain was determined in a study of cytomegalovirus exposure and HLA in healthy donors. At the level of the study: An earlier analysis identified fewer than 130 million unique TCR beta sequences in about 179 million T cells. The study's early data release held roughly 90 million unique TCRs from HLA-typed donors.

PCR used 60 Vbeta primers and 13 Jbeta primers. Produced via immunoSEQ multiplex PCR; TCRdb's table is partial and in-frame only. Of roughly 23,000 clones in the sample, over 75% were seen once. The study, taken as a whole, reports: Later analysis showed most CMV-associated TCR beta chains appearing HLA-restricted.

Concerning this clone: The antigen is unknown. One end of the junction is discordant with germline, which a read error may explain.

CDR1 is SGHTA, CDR2 FQGNSA, per germline. The CDR3 has 15 residues. The chain is built from TRBV7-2 and TRBJ1-2, with TRBD1 matching 8 bases. The source is a man in his fifties or sixties in good health and CMV-seronegative. The specimen sequenced was PBMCs. The CDR3 DNA is TGTTCCAGCAGCTCGCAGACAGGGGTCAACTATGGCTACACCTTC. Its translation: CSSSSQTGVNYGYTF.